One sample yielded the 23 T cell receptor beta chains listed below, sequenced in a study of cytomegalovirus exposure and HLA in healthy donors. The PCR contained 60 Vbeta and 13 Jbeta primers. This table comes from immunoSEQ multiplex PCR, and its TCRdb copy is limited to in-frame clones, with some not included. Of around 150,000 clones listed, more than 80% are singletons. Sequenced material: PBMCs. The receptors originated from a woman in her 50s in good health and CMV-seronegative.

The rearrangement links TRBV9 to TRBJ2-3; tentative D call: TRBD1 (6 bases). V shed 4 bases and J shed 2 bases, with 14 bases lying between them. The CDR3 extends over 15 amino acids. Germline V CDR1 and CDR2: SGDLS, YYNGEE. CDR3 region: CASSPSHRDTDTQYF. CDR3 in DNA: TGTGCCAGCAGCCCCTCCCACAGGGACACAGATACGCAGTATTTT.

The CDR3 is CASSLRLAEEQYF. The CDR3 bases are TGTGCCAGCTCACTCCGACTAGCGGAGGAGCAGTACTTC. The chain carries TRBV18 and TRBJ2-7; TRBD2 matches at 9 bases. V shed 4 bases, J shed 7 bases, and the junction held 5 bases outside the gene matches. Germline V CDR1 and CDR2: KGHSH, LQKENI. The CDR3 has 13 amino acids. Together with reference TRBV18 and TRBJ2-7, the CDR3 gives the full variable domain: NAGVMQNPRHLVRRRGQEARLRCSPMKGHSHVYWYRQLPEEGLKFMVYLQKENIIDESGMPKERFSAEFPKEGPSILRIQQVVRGDSAAYFCASSLRLAEEQYFGPGTRLTVT.

The V gene is TRBV7-2, the J gene TRBJ2-1, with TRBD1 identical over 9 bases. This CDR3 region has 14 residues. V lost 4 bases, J lost 10 bases, and 8 bases stayed unmatched. From germline, CDR1 is SGHTA and CDR2 FQGNSA. The CDR3 sequence is CASSSGQGRGEQFF. CDR3 nucleotides: TGTGCCAGCAGCTCGGGACAGGGAAGGGGGGAGCAGTTCTTC.

On this clone itself: This sample includes further DNA sequences coding for the same CDR3. V gene TRBV11-2 combines with J gene TRBJ2-1; 7 bases align to TRBD2. Unmatched junction bases numbered 2, after V lost 5 bases and J lost 1 base. The CDR3 is 14 amino acids. Germline CDR1 and CDR2: SGHAT and FQNNGV. The CDR3: CASSPGLSYNEQFF. As DNA, the CDR3 is TGTGCCAGCAGCCCGGGACTATCCTACAATGAGCAGTTCTTC.

The V call is TRBV11-1, the J call TRBJ2-3, with 9 positions matching TRBD1. V was clipped by 5 bases and J by 4 bases; unmatched bases: 4. Germline V gives CDR1 SGHAT, CDR2 FQDESV (reference sequence). This CDR3 is 14 amino acids long. CDR3 residues: CASSIRTGADTQYF. CDR3 DNA: TGTGCCAGCAGCATCAGGACAGGGGCAGATACGCAGTATTTT.

This clone was recorded only once. This chain links TRBV28 with TRBJ2-3; TRBD1 is a possible D gene (5 bases). The V and J ends lost 6 bases and 5 bases respectively, with 18 bases between them. This CDR3 contains 15 residues. Germline V gene lookup returns CDR1 MDHEN and CDR2 SYDVKM. The CDR3 is CASSPVGRQGDTQYF. CDR3 coding DNA: TGTGCCAGCAGCCCCGTAGGGCGGCAGGGAGATACGCAGTATTTT.

J is TRBJ2-2 and V is TRBV5-1; D might be TRBD2 (5 bases). CDR1 is SGHRS and CDR2 is YFSETQ in the germline V gene. Trimming removed 0 bases at V and 2 bases at J, with 8 bases between. The CDR3 totals 15 residues. CDR3 coding DNA: TGCGCCAGCAGCTTGGCCAGGACTAACACCGGGGAGCTGTTTTTT. Translating it yields CASSLARTNTGELFF.

This clone was seen a single time. V usage is TRBV9 and J usage is TRBJ1-1; perhaps TRBD1 as D (5 bases). Germline V lookup: CDR1 SGDLS, CDR2 YYNGEE. This CDR3 contains 14 residues. V lost 4 bases, J lost 1 base, and 11 bases lay in between. The CDR3: CASSPRGGNTEAFF. CDR3 bases: TGTGCCAGCAGCCCCCGGGGGGGGAACACTGAAGCTTTCTTT.

V is TRBV6-6 and J is TRBJ2-7; D is perhaps TRBD1 (5 bases). V dropped 7 bases and J dropped 0 bases, with 13 bases sitting between them. This CDR3 region has 14 residues. The V gene's germline CDR1 is MNHNY and CDR2 SVGAGI (reference sequence). The CDR3 sequence: CASKRTTSSYEQYF. In DNA, the CDR3 is TGTGCCAGCAAGAGGACAACGAGCTCCTACGAGCAGTACTTC.

The gene calls are TRBV7-9 and TRBJ2-1, with 11 bases identical to TRBD1. Germline assignment: CDR1 SEHNR and CDR2 FQNEAQ (reference sequence). With 5 bases clipped from V and 8 bases from J, the junction kept 11 bases outside the gene matches. The length of the CDR3 is 16 residues. The CDR3 coding sequence is TGTGCCAGCAGCCGTCGGACAGGGGGCTTATTCGATGAGCAGTTCTTC. Translation: CASSRRTGGLFDEQFF.

The genes are TRBV7-2 and TRBJ1-2; a possible D gene is TRBD1 (6 bases). The germline CDR1 and CDR2 sequences are SGHTA and FQGNSA. This CDR3 region has 13 residues. The V end was cut by 5 bases, the J end by 2 bases, with 9 bases between. CDR3 nucleotide sequence: TGTGCCAGCAGCGTCAGGGGAAACTATGGCTACACCTTC. Translating gives CASSVRGNYGYTF.

This sequence joins TRBV4-2 and TRBJ2-4, with 10 bases that match TRBD2. V lost 0 bases and J lost 4; bases outside the gene matches: 6. This CDR3 has 17 residues. Germline V gene data show CDR1 as LGHNA and CDR2 as YNFKEQ. This chain's CDR3 is CASSQEQRGGPKNIQYF. The CDR3 DNA reads as TGTGCCAGCAGCCAAGAACAGCGGGGGGGCCCGAAAAACATTCAGTACTTC.

The genes are TRBV5-1 and TRBJ2-1; TRBD1 agrees at 8 bases. The germline CDR1 and CDR2 sequences are SGHRS and YFSETQ. This CDR3 spans 15 amino acids. V gave up 3 bases and J gave up 1 base; unmatched junction bases: 3. CDR3 sequence reads: CASSSGQVSYNEQFF. The CDR3 nucleotides read TGCGCCAGCAGCTCGGGACAGGTTTCCTACAATGAGCAGTTCTTC.

This clone appeared a few times. This rearrangement joins TRBV10-3 to TRBJ1-4; the match to TRBD1 covers 10 bases. The CDR3 extends over 14 amino acids. From germline, CDR1 is ENHRY and CDR2 SYGVKD. The V and J ends lost 2 bases and 10 bases, in that order; junction bases with no gene match: 4. The CDR3 region has the DNA TGTGCCATCAGTGAGGGACAGGGGGATGGAAAACTGTTTTTT. Its translation is CAISEGQGDGKLFF.

This clone was seen only a few times. This chain uses TRBV7-2 with TRBJ2-7; no reliable D call. Germline loops: CDR1 SGHTA, CDR2 FQGNSA. This CDR3 has 13 residues. V was pared by 0 bases and J by 3 bases, with 6 bases between. The CDR3 nucleotides are TGTGCCAGCAGCTTAGCTGGCCACTACGAGCAGTACTTC. It yields the protein CASSLAGHYEQYF.

The V call is TRBV4-2, the J call TRBJ1-1; D is possibly TRBD1 (6 bases). V gave up 3 bases and J gave up 1 base, with 15 bases separating them. Germline values: CDR1 LGHNA, CDR2 YNFKEQ. The CDR3 has 16 amino acids. The CDR3 reads CASSQATGSPNTEAFF. In DNA form, the CDR3 reads TGTGCCAGCAGCCAGGCTACAGGGTCCCCGAACACTGAAGCTTTCTTT.

The chain recombines TRBV6-5 with TRBJ1-6; 7 positions agree with TRBD1. CDR1 MNHEY and CDR2 SVGAGI come from the germline V gene. The CDR3 has 16 amino acids. V shed 4 bases, J shed 7 bases, and the junction held 10 bases outside the gene matches. The CDR3 bases are TGTGCCAGCAGTTCTCCCCGGGACAGAGAAAATTCACCCCTCCACTTT. The encoded protein is CASSSPRDRENSPLHF.

This chain connects TRBV4-2 to TRBJ2-5; TRBD2 matches 15 bases. The V segment lost 3 bases and the J segment 6 bases; nucleotides outside the gene matches: 11. Germline CDR1 reads LGHNA; CDR2 reads YNFKEQ. This CDR3 contains 18 residues. The CDR3, as DNA: TGTGCCAGCAGCCAGCCGGGACTAGCGGGAGGTCTCGGAAAGACCCAGTACTTC. It specifies CASSQPGLAGGLGKTQYF.

The DNA of the CDR3 is TGTGCCAGCAGCAGGCGGGAGACGGGCACAGATACGCAGTATTTT. Its protein is CASSRRETGTDTQYF. This chain links TRBV5-4 with TRBJ2-3; 7 bases match TRBD2. Germline CDR1 and CDR2: SGHNT and YYREEE (reference sequence). V shed 4 bases and J 1 base; nucleotides not matched to a gene: 6. There are 15 residues in the CDR3.

V gene TRBV10-2 combines with J gene TRBJ1-1; D uncertain. CDR3 length: 12 residues. Trimming cost V 6 bases and J 1 base, with 6 bases left between them. Per the germline V gene, CDR1 is WSHSY and CDR2 is SAAADI. The CDR3, as DNA: TGCGCCAGCAGGAGGTGGAACACTGAAGCTTTCTTT. Amino acids: CASRRWNTEAFF.

This clone has just one count. V gene TRBV27 combines with J gene TRBJ2-7; 7 bases line up with TRBD1. This CDR3 has 15 amino acids. Per germline, CDR1 MNHEY and CDR2 SMNVEV (reference sequence). Germline trimming cut 3 bases from V and 2 bases from J; bases unmatched to any gene: 7. CDR3: CASSFSSQGPYEQYF. CDR3 DNA sequence: TGTGCCAGCAGTTTCTCTTCACAGGGGCCCTACGAGCAGTACTTC.

For the CDR3, the DNA is TGCGCCAGCAGCTTCAGTGGGACAGGGATGAGCAACACTGAAGCTTTCTTT. Its translation: CASSFSGTGMSNTEAFF. This sequence joins TRBV5-1 and TRBJ1-1, with 9 bases fitting TRBD1. The junction had 10 bases not matched to a gene; V was cut back by 2 bases and J by 2 bases. CDR3 length: 17 amino acids. Germline lookup yields CDR1 SGHRS and CDR2 YFSETQ. The variable domain in full, with the rest retrieved from reference TRBV5-1 and TRBJ1-1, is KAGVTQTPRYLIKTRGQQVTLSCSPISGHRSVSWYQQTPGQGLQFLFEYFSETQRNKGNFPGRFSGRQFSNSRSEMNVSTLELGDSALYLCASSFSGTGMSNTEAFFGQGTRLTVV.

The gene calls are TRBV2 and TRBJ2-7; possibly TRBD1 for D (5 bases). Germline CDR1 and CDR2: SNHLY and FYNNEI. The CDR3 sequence is 12 residues long. The V and J ends lost 4 bases and 1 base respectively, with 5 bases between them. The CDR3 DNA reads TGTGCCAGCAGTGGACAGTCCTACGAGCAGTACTTC. Translating gives CASSGQSYEQYF.